Listed here are 16 T cell receptor beta chains from one sample, sequenced in a study of OX40 agonist ivuxolimab in advanced cancers. The repertoire was sequenced with immunoSEQ multiplex PCR; TCRdb's copy has only in-frame clones and lacks some. The table shows 50,000 to 75,000 clones, with around 87% occurring only once. Sample: CD4+ or CD8+ T cells sorted from blood, taken in a trial of the OX40 agonist ivuxolimab. The receptor set was obtained from an adult with an advanced solid tumor such as melanoma, head and neck, liver or kidney cancer.

V is TRBV5-1 and J is TRBJ1-5, with D tentatively TRBD1 (5 bases). Trimming pared 2 bases from V and 6 bases from J, leaving 9 bases between. The CDR3 sequence is 13 residues long. Germline lookup yields CDR1 SGHRS and CDR2 YFSETQ. The CDR3 region has the DNA TGCGCCAGCAGCTTTTTTGGGGGTCAGCCCCAGCATTTT. Residues: CASSFFGGQPQHF.

The V and J genes are TRBV7-3 and TRBJ2-1; 9 bases agree with TRBD1. The V and J ends lost 5 bases and 3 bases, in that order; junction bases with no gene match: 8. The germline CDR1 and CDR2 sequences are SGHTA and FQGTGA. The CDR3 length is 16 residues. The DNA of the CDR3 is TGTGCCAGCAGCCGCTCTGGACAGGGGTACTACAATGAGCAGTTCTTC. This codes for CASSRSGQGYYNEQFF.

The chain employs TRBV10-3 and TRBJ2-2; TRBD1 matches at 7 bases. Unmatched junction bases numbered 4, after V lost 3 bases and J lost 0 bases. This CDR3 region has 16 residues. Germline CDR1 and CDR2: ENHRY and SYGVKD. This chain's CDR3 is CAISDRDRTNTGELFF. In nucleotides, the CDR3 is TGTGCCATCAGTGACCGGGACAGAACGAACACCGGGGAGCTGTTTTTT.

V gene TRBV2 combines with J gene TRBJ1-2, with 7 bases aligning to TRBD1. V lost 4 bases to trimming and J lost 4 bases; unmatched junction nucleotides: 12. The CDR3 runs to 16 residues. Per germline, CDR1 SNHLY and CDR2 FYNNEI. CDR3 sequence (DNA): TGTGCCAGCAGTGCTTTTTCGGGACAGAGCTCCTATGGCTACACCTTC. It codes for CASSAFSGQSSYGYTF.

The J gene is TRBJ1-1, the V gene TRBV6-1; D ambiguous. CDR1 and CDR2 (germline): MNHNS, SASEGT. V gave up 5 bases and J gave up 3 bases, with 7 bases separating them. This CDR3 comprises 12 residues. The CDR3 loop is CASSLGDTEAFF. In DNA form, the CDR3 reads TGTGCCAGCAGTCTGGGAGACACTGAAGCTTTCTTT.

The rearrangement uses TRBV25-1 and TRBJ2-7; D gene uncertain. Germline CDR1 MGHDK, CDR2 SYGVNS. Trimming cost V 5 bases and J 1 base, with 9 bases left between them. The CDR3 spans 13 residues. The CDR3 sequence: CASSSSPSYEQYF. For the CDR3, the DNA is TGTGCCAGCAGTTCGTCGCCATCCTACGAGCAGTACTTC.

V and J are TRBV7-2 and TRBJ1-1; 8 positions match TRBD1. Losses at the gene ends were 1 base for V and 5 bases for J; bases not matched to a gene: 3. This CDR3 has 14 residues. Per germline, CDR1 SGHTA and CDR2 FQGNSA. The DNA of the CDR3 is TGTGCCAGCAGCTTAGTCAGGGGGCGAACTGAAGCTTTCTTT. It codes for CASSLVRGRTEAFF.

This clone came up a few times. CDR3 sequence: CASSQDLAGGSYEQYF. The CDR3 nucleotides read TGCGCCAGCAGCCAAGATCTTGCGGGGGGAAGCTACGAGCAGTACTTC. The genes are TRBV4-1 and TRBJ2-7; TRBD2 aligns across 8 bases. Trimming took 0 bases from V and 3 from J; bases not matched to a gene: 7. The CDR3 contains 16 residues. The germline gives CDR1 MGHRA, CDR2 YSYEKL.

As DNA, the CDR3 is TGTGCCAGCAGTTTTCCCCGGGTTCCCTCCCCTTATGGCTACACCTTC. It specifies CASSFPRVPSPYGYTF. This sequence joins TRBV6-6 and TRBJ1-2; no definite D call. This CDR3 spans 16 amino acids. Germline values: CDR1 MNHNY, CDR2 SVGAGI (reference sequence). V lost 4 bases, J lost 5 bases, and 20 bases lay in between.

This chain connects TRBV5-4 to TRBJ2-7, with D possibly TRBD1 on 6 matching bases. Trimming removed 0 bases at V and 2 bases at J, with 12 bases between. The germline CDR1 and CDR2 sequences are SGHNT and YYREEE (reference sequence). CDR3 size: 15 residues. CDR3 coding DNA: TGTGCCAGCAGCTTGGTACTAGGGACAACCTACGAGCAGTACTTC. Protein sequence: CASSLVLGTTYEQYF.

The J gene is TRBJ1-1, the V gene TRBV13; D is ambiguous. The CDR3 runs 15 residues. Germline CDR1 is PRHDT and CDR2 is FYEKMQ (reference sequence). V dropped 0 bases and J dropped 6 bases, with 14 bases sitting between them. The CDR3 is CASSLGTGFGAEAFF. CDR3 coding DNA: TGTGCCAGCAGCTTAGGAACCGGCTTCGGGGCTGAAGCTTTCTTT.

This clone was counted a few times. This chain connects TRBV5-6 to TRBJ2-5; 15 bases line up with TRBD2. V lost 4 bases and J lost 11; bases outside the gene matches: 9. The CDR3 spans 15 residues. Germline V gene sequence: CDR1 SGHDT, CDR2 YYEEEE. The CDR3 sequence: CASSPPGTSGGTQYF. In DNA, the CDR3 is TGTGCCAGCAGCCCACCCGGGACTAGCGGGGGGACTCAGTACTTC.

The V gene is TRBV29-1, the J gene TRBJ1-5; D unclear. CDR1 and CDR2 from the germline V gene are SQVTM and ANQGSEA. Trimming pared 2 bases from V and 6 bases from J, leaving 11 bases between. The CDR3 loop spans 13 amino acids. The CDR3, as DNA: TGCAGCGTTGAACCAACCCGGGGTCAGCCCCAGCATTTT. Translating gives CSVEPTRGQPQHF.

The chain couples TRBV2 to TRBJ2-5, with D possibly matching TRBD2 (7 bases). The V end was cut by 8 bases, the J end by 5 bases, with 18 bases between. CDR3 size: 14 residues. Per germline, CDR1 SNHLY and CDR2 FYNNEI. The CDR3 spells CASHRGAGGETQYF. As DNA, the CDR3 is TGTGCCAGCCACCGGGGGGCCGGGGGGGAGACCCAGTACTTC. The complete variable domain, with remaining parts taken from reference TRBV2 and TRBJ2-5, reads EPEVTQTPSHQVTQMGQEVILRCVPISNHLYFYWYRQILGQKVEFLVSFYNNEISEKSEIFDDQFSVERPDGSNFTLKIRSTKLEDSAMYFCASHRGAGGETQYFGPGTRLLVL.

The chain uses TRBV7-5 and TRBJ2-7; the tabulated D call, TRBD1, remains unverified against the DNA. TRBV7-5 is a pseudogene. The CDR3 length is 15 residues. In nucleotides, the CDR3 is TGTGTCAGAAGCCTGCTTAGGGACAGGTCCTACGAGCAGTACTTC. This codes for CVRSLLRDRSYEQYF.

The rearrangement joins TRBV11-2 to TRBJ1-2, with unresolved D. V was pared by 1 base and J by 4 bases, with 13 bases between. This CDR3 spans 15 amino acids. Germline assignment: CDR1 SGHAT and CDR2 FQNNGV. The CDR3 reads CASSLVGLTSYGYTF. CDR3 nucleotides: TGTGCCAGCAGCTTAGTCGGCTTAACGTCCTATGGCTACACCTTC.